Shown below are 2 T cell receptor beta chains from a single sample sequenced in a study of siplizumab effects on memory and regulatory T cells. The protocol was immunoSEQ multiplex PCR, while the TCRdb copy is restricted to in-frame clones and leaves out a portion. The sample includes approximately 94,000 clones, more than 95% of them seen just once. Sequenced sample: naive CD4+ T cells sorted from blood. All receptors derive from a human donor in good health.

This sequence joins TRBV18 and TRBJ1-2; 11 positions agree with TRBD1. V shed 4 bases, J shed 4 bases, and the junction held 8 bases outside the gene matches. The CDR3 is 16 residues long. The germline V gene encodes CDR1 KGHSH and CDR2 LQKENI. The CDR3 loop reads CASSQGTGGLGYGYTF. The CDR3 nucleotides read TGTGCCAGCTCACAGGGGACAGGGGGTCTCGGCTATGGCTACACCTTC.

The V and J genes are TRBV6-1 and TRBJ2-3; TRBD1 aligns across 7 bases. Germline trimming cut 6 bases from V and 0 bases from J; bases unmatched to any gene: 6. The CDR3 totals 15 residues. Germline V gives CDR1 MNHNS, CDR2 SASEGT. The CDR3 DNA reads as TGTGCCAGCAGCTCTCCGGGACAGAGCACAGATACGCAGTATTTT. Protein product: CASSSPGQSTDTQYF.